The clone carrying this TCR beta chain was counted a few times. The antigen remains undetermined. Individual cDNA molecules carried attached unique molecular identifiers. MiXCR, applied by TCRdb to the 5' RACE reads, yields one record per CDR3 protein. The table has approximately 52,000 distinct CDR3 sequences, under 8.5% seen once. The data belong to a study of early T cells in non-severe SARS-CoV-2 infection. Study-level background: With bulk RNA from unsorted whole blood as input, sequencing yielded unpaired chains. Study results and limitations: Matches to VDJdb favored anti-spike CD8 responses and missed private and CD4 specificities.

This CDR3 comprises 14 residues. In germline, CDR1 is SEHNR, CDR2 FQNEAQ (reference sequence). With 3 bases removed from V and 8 bases from J, the gap between germline ends came to 15 bases. Input material: whole blood. The clonotype was recovered from an adult who was a healthcare worker with PCR-confirmed SARS-CoV-2 infection or an uninfected control (not recorded which). The rearrangement joins TRBV7-9 to TRBJ2-3; D not resolved. For the CDR3, the DNA is TGTGCCAGCAGCTTCATTCAGGCATGGGCTACGCAGTATTTT. Residues: CASSFIQAWATQYF.